These 17 T cell receptor beta chains were sequenced from one sample in a study of identical twins. TCRdb re-analysed the 5' RACE reads in MiXCR, keeping a single row per CDR3 protein. The sample consists of some 630,000 distinct CDR3 sequences, 7.1% of them appearing once. In addition, the sample was reused for a study of yellow fever vaccine responses in identical twins.

The specimen sequenced was PBMCs. The receptors stem from a woman in her late teens or twenties in good health.

The V and J genes are TRBV2 and TRBJ1-6; 8 bases align to TRBD1. Germline CDR1 SNHLY, CDR2 FYNNEI. V gave up 4 bases and J gave up 8 bases; unmatched junction bases: 7. This CDR3 is built from 15 residues. DNA of the CDR3: TGTGCCAGCAGTGCAGAAGGACAGGGTCATTCACCCCTCCACTTT. Translating gives CASSAEGQGHSPLHF. The full variable domain, with the rest looked up from reference TRBV2 and TRBJ1-6, is EPEVTQTPSHQVTQMGQEVILRCVPISNHLYFYWYRQILGQKVEFLVSFYNNEISEKSEIFDDQFSVERPDGSNFTLKIRSTKLEDSAMYFCASSAEGQGHSPLHFGNGTRLTVT.

In this sample, this clonotype turned up a few times. The chain employs TRBV10-2 and TRBJ1-1, with D maybe TRBD1 (5 bases). The V and J ends lost 6 bases and 7 bases respectively, with 18 bases between them. Germline CDR1 WSHSY, CDR2 SAAADI. CDR3 length: 14 residues. CDR3 sequence reads: CASSLGARVGEAFF. For the CDR3, the DNA is TGCGCCAGCAGCCTCGGGGCCAGGGTAGGTGAAGCTTTCTTT.

This clonotype has a count of ten or more. The rearrangement uses TRBV12-3 or TRBV12-4 and TRBJ2-7; D not resolved. V lost 3 bases and J 9 bases, leaving 15 bases between the germline ends. This CDR3 has 13 amino acids. CDR3 in DNA: TGTGCCAGCAGTTTCCATACCTCCGGCGGGCAGTACTTC. Amino acids: CASSFHTSGGQYF.

The genes are TRBV20-1 and TRBJ1-4; D perhaps matches TRBD1 (5 bases). Trimming left V 6 bases short and J 7 bases short, with 18 bases between. The CDR3 has 14 amino acids. The germline V gene has CDR1 DFQATT and CDR2 SNEGSKA (reference sequence). The CDR3 region is CSARSGGDGEKLFF. Written as DNA, the CDR3 is TGCAGTGCCCGATCGGGGGGGGATGGTGAAAAACTGTTTTTT.

The rearrangement links TRBV3-1 to TRBJ1-2; no reliable D call. This CDR3 is 13 amino acids long. Germline CDR1 LGHDT, CDR2 YNNKEL (reference sequence). Deletions cut 1 base from V and 5 bases from J, with 8 bases between. The CDR3 sequence: CASSQGADYGYTF. CDR3 nucleotide sequence: TGTGCCAGCAGCCAAGGGGCAGATTATGGCTACACCTTC.

This clonotype was detected a few times. This chain joins TRBV12-3 or TRBV12-4 and TRBJ2-1, with 10 bases fitting TRBD2. Germline trimming cut 6 bases from V and 2 bases from J; bases unmatched to any gene: 7. The CDR3 is 16 residues long. The CDR3 sequence is CASRAGLAVTYNEQFF. The CDR3 region has the DNA TGTGCCAGCAGAGCCGGACTAGCGGTTACCTACAATGAGCAGTTCTTC.

This clonotype came up a few times. The V call is TRBV12-3 or TRBV12-4, the J call TRBJ2-7, with no clear D. CDR3 length equals 13 residues. The V end lost 2 bases, the J end lost 3 bases, and 8 bases lay between the germline ends. The CDR3 DNA follows: TGTGCCAGCAGTTTATCCAGGTTCTACGAGCAGTACGTC. It codes for CASSLSRFYEQYV.

This clonotype was seen many times. V and J are TRBV28 and TRBJ2-7; D remains ambiguous. CDR1 is MDHEN, CDR2 SYDVKM, per germline. V lost 0 bases, J lost 2 bases, and 8 bases lay in between. This CDR3 has 14 amino acids. CDR3 nucleotides: TGTGCCAGCAGTTTATGGGGCAGGACCTACGAGCAGTACGTC. It yields the protein CASSLWGRTYEQYV.

This clonotype was seen many times. The chain employs TRBV5-1 and TRBJ2-2; 8 nucleotides line up with TRBD1. The length of the CDR3 is 16 residues. Germline V gene data show CDR1 as SGHRS and CDR2 as YFSETQ. V shed 4 bases, J shed 8 bases, and the junction held 13 bases outside the gene matches. The CDR3 here is CASSVSGTGDRGELFF. The CDR3 nucleotides are TGCGCCAGCAGCGTCTCCGGGACAGGCGACAGGGGGGAGCTGTTTTTT.

This clonotype was seen many times. This chain uses TRBV29-1 with TRBJ1-1; D is possibly TRBD1 (5 bases). The V gene's germline CDR1 is SQVTM and CDR2 ANQGSEA. The CDR3 covers 13 residues. V lost 6 bases and J 3 bases, leaving 14 bases between the germline ends. DNA for the CDR3: TGCAGCGTCCCGTGGGGGATTGACACTGAAGCTTTCTTT. Residues: CSVPWGIDTEAFF. The entire variable domain, with the rest obtained from reference TRBV29-1 and TRBJ1-1, is as follows: SAVISQKPSRDICQRGTSLTIQCQVDSQVTMMFWYRQQPGQSLTLIATANQGSEATYESGFVIDKFPISRPNLTFSTLTVSNMSPEDSSIYLCSVPWGIDTEAFFGQGTRLTVV.

This clonotype was found many times. The chain is built from TRBV28 and TRBJ2-7; 15 bases fit TRBD2. With V trimmed by 6 bases and J by 8 bases, 8 bases remained unmatched. There are 15 residues in the CDR3. CDR1 MDHEN and CDR2 SYDVKM come from the germline V gene. The CDR3 reads CASSDRTSGRAQQYF. In nucleotides, the CDR3 is TGTGCCAGCAGCGACCGGACTAGCGGGAGGGCCCAGCAGTACTTC. The whole variable domain, remainder taken from reference TRBV28 and TRBJ2-7, is DVKVTQSSRYLVKRTGEKVFLECVQDMDHENMFWYRQDPGLGLRLIYFSYDVKMKEKGDIPEGYSVSREKKERFSLILESASTNQTSMYLCASSDRTSGRAQQYFGPGTRLTVT.

This clonotype showed up just a few times. J is TRBJ2-3 and V is TRBV13; TRBD2 matches at 11 bases. V gave up 3 bases and J gave up 0 bases; unmatched junction bases: 2. The CDR3 loop spans 16 amino acids. Looked up from germline, CDR1 is PRHDT and CDR2 is FYEKMQ (reference sequence). CDR3 DNA sequence: TGTGCCAGCAGCTTCCGACTAGCGGGGAGCACAGATACGCAGTATTTT. It yields the protein CASSFRLAGSTDTQYF.

This clonotype came up a few times. V is TRBV29-1 and J is TRBJ2-3; 7 nucleotides align to TRBD2. This CDR3 comprises 16 residues. Germline V gene sequence: CDR1 SQVTM, CDR2 ANQGSEA. V was pared by 6 bases and J by 0 bases, with 12 bases of the junction left unmatched. Here the CDR3 DNA reads TGCAGCGTGCCCTCGGGTTGGGGGGGTAGCACAGATACGCAGTATTTT. Translation gives CSVPSGWGGSTDTQYF.

The CDR3 is CASSLLPSGGADTQYF. The CDR3 DNA follows: TGTGCCAGCAGCCTGTTACCAAGCGGGGGCGCAGATACGCAGTATTTT. The chain combines TRBV11-2 with TRBJ2-3, with TRBD2 identical over 8 bases. The trim removed 5 bases at V and 4 bases at J, leaving 11 bases unmatched. Per germline, CDR1 SGHAT and CDR2 FQNNGV. This CDR3 comprises 16 residues.

This clonotype was counted only a few times. The J gene is TRBJ2-3, the V gene TRBV4-2; D might be TRBD1 (6 bases). The V gene lost 0 bases and the J gene lost 6 bases, with 19 bases spanning the gap. CDR1 and CDR2 from the germline V gene are LGHNA and YNFKEQ. The CDR3 has 17 residues. The CDR3 reads CASSQDGYRVDRDTQYF. As DNA, the CDR3 is TGTGCCAGCAGCCAAGATGGTTATAGGGTCGACAGGGATACGCAGTATTTT.

This clonotype was picked up many times. The chain has TRBV7-8 and TRBJ2-1; D not certain. CDR3 length: 12 residues. In germline, CDR1 is SGHVS, CDR2 FQNEAQ. The ends were cut back, 2 bases at V and 7 bases at J, with 6 bases in the middle. For the CDR3, the DNA is TGTGCCAGCAGCTTAACGGTTAATGAGCAGTTCTTC. Translated: CASSLTVNEQFF.

In its sample, this clonotype was seen many times. This sequence joins TRBV27 and TRBJ2-7, with TRBD2 matching over 9 bases. There are 16 residues in the CDR3. CDR1 MNHEY and CDR2 SMNVEV come from the germline V gene (reference sequence). With V trimmed by 5 bases and J by 6 bases, 14 bases remained unmatched. This chain's CDR3 is CASSLIWASGTSEQYF. Here the CDR3 DNA reads TGTGCCAGCAGTCTAATATGGGCTAGCGGGACTTCCGAGCAGTACTTC.